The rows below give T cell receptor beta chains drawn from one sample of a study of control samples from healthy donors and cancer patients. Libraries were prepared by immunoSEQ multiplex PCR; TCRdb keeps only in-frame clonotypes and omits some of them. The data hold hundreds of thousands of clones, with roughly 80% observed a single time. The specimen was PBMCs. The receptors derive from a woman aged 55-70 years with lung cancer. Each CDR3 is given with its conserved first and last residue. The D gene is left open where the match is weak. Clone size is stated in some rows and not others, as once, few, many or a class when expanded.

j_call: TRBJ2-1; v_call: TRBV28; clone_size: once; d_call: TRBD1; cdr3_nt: TGTGCCACCAGACAGGGGGGAATCTACAATGAGCAGTTCTTC; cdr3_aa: CATRQGGIYNEQFF
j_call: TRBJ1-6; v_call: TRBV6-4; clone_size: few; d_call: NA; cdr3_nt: TGTGCCAGCACCCCCATGGACCACTTT; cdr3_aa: CASTPMDHF
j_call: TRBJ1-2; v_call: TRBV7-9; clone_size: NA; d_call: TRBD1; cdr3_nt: TGTGCCAGCAGCGACAGGGAATTATATGGCTACACCTTC; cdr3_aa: CASSDRELYGYTF
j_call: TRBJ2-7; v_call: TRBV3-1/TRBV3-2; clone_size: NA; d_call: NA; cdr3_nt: TGTGCCAGCAGCCAGGGACCGTTCAGTGAGCAGTACTTC; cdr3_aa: CASSQGPFSEQYF
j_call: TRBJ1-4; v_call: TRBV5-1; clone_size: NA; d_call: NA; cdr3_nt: TGCGCCAGCAGCTTGGAGAACCCTGAAAAACTGTTTTTT; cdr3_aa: CASSLENPEKLFF
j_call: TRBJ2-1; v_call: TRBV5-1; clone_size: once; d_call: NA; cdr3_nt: TGCGCCAGCAGCCTTACCTGGGGGCCAGGAAACAATGAGCAGTTCTTC; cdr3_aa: CASSLTWGPGNNEQFF
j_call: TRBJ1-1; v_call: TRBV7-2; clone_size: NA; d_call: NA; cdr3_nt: TGTGCCAGCACCACTTGGGTGAACACTGAAGCTTTCTTT; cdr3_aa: CASTTWVNTEAFF
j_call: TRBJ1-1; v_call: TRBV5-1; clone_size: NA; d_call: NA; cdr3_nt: TGCGCCAGCAGCTTGGGTTCGCAGGGGTACACTGAAGCTTTCTTT; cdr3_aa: CASSLGSQGYTEAFF
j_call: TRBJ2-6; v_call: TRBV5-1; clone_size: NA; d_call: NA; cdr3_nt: TGCGCCAGCAGCGGAACAGGGTCCGGGGCCAACGTCCTGACTTTC; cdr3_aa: CASSGTGSGANVLTF
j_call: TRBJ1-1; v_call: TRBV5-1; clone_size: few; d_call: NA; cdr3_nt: TGCGCCAGCAGCTATTCGGAGGACACTGAAGCTTTCTTT; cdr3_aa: CASSYSEDTEAFF